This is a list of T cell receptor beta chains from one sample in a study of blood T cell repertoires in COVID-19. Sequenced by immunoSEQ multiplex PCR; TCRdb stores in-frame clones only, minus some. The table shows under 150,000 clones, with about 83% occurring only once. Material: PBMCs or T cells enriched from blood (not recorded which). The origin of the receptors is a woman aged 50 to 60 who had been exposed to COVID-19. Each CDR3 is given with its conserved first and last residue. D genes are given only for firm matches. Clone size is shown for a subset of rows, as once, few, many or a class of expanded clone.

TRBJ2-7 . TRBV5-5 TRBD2 TGTGCCAGCAGCCCCCCGACTAGCGTTCCGTCCTACGAGCAGTACTTC CASSPPTSVPSYEQYF
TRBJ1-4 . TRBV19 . TGTGCCAGTACCCCGGTAGGGGGTTCAACTAATGAAAAACTGTTTTTT CASTPVGGSTNEKLFF
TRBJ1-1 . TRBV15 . TGTGCCACCAGCAGAGATTCAAGGGGTGAAGCTTTCTTT CATSRDSRGEAFF
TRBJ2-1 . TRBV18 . TGTGCCAGCTCACCTCAGGTGGGCTACAATGAGCAGTTCTTC CASSPQVGYNEQFF
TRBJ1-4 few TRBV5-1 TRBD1 TGCGCCAGCAGCTCTAGGGGGCAGGAAAAACTGTTTTTT CASSSRGQEKLFF
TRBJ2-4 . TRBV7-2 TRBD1 TGTGCCAGCAGCTCAGCCGGGACAGGGGCTCTAGCCAAAAACATTCAGTACTTC CASSSAGTGALAKNIQYF
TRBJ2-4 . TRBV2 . TGTGCCAGCAGTGTGGGGCCAGGTGTGGACATTCAGTACTTC CASSVGPGVDIQYF
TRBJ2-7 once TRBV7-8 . TGTGCCAGCAGCTTAGACCCCGGTGCTTACTACGAGCAGTACTTC CASSLDPGAYYEQYF
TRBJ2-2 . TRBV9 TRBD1 TGTGCCAGCAGCGCCGTCGACAGGGTCCCCGCCGGGGAGCTGTTTTTT CASSAVDRVPAGELFF
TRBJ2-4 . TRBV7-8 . TGTGCCAGCACCCCCGCAGGCAGTATGAACATTCAGTACTTC CASTPAGSMNIQYF
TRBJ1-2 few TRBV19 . TGTGCCACCTCCGGGCGAGGGGGCTACACCTTC CATSGRGGYTF
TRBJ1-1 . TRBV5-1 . TGCGCCAGCAGCTCGGGACTAGGGGAAGCTTTCTTT CASSSGLGEAFF
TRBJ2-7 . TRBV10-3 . TGTGCCATCAGGGGCCCGGGACAAAACACCTACGAGCAGTACTTC CAIRGPGQNTYEQYF
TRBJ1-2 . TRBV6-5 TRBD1 TGTGCCAGCAGTTTGGCTCAGGGGGTTGGCTACACCTTC CASSLAQGVGYTF
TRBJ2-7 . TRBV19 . TGTGCCAGTACCCCCGGGACACTAACCTACGAGCAGTACTTC CASTPGTLTYEQYF
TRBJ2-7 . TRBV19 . TGTGCCAGTAGTACTACTGCTACCTACGAGCAGTACTTC CASSTTATYEQYF
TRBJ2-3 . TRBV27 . TGTGCCAGCAGGAAGCATGGGAGGACAGATACGCAGTATTTT CASRKHGRTDTQYF
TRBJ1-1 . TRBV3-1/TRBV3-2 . TGTGCCAGCAGCCAAGTCAGGCAGGGGCGAAAGAGCACTGAAGCTTTCTTT CASSQVRQGRKSTEAFF
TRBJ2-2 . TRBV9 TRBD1 TGTGCCAGCAGCGGTGGGAGACAGGGGTACACCGGGGAGCTGTTTTTT CASSGGRQGYTGELFF
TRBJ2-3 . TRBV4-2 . TGTGCCAGCAGCCTTAGGCGGGGAGGCACAGATACGCAGTATTTT CASSLRRGGTDTQYF
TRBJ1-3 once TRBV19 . TGTGCCAGTAGTCGGCGAGGGCCGATAAACACCATATATTTT CASSRRGPINTIYF
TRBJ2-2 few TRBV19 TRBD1 TGTGCCAGTAGTATGGGACAGGGGAACACCGGGGAGCTGTTTTTT CASSMGQGNTGELFF
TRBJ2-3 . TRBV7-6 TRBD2 TGTGCCAGCAGCCCGGGACTAGCTAGCACAGATACGCAGTATTTT CASSPGLASTDTQYF
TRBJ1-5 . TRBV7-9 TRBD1 TGTGCCAGCAGCGACAGACAGGGTGTCGGGCCCCAGCATTTT CASSDRQGVGPQHF
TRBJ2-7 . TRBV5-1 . TGCGCCAGCAGCTTGGAACAAGAACCCTACGAGCAGTACTTC CASSLEQEPYEQYF
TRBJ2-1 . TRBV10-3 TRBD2 TGTGCCATCCTCGCCGGGGGCGGGGGGTCTTACAATGAGCAGTTCTTC CAILAGGGGSYNEQFF
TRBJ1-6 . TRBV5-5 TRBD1 TGTGCCAGCAGCTTACGATGGCAGGGGGGTATGGCCCTCCACTTT CASSLRWQGGMALHF
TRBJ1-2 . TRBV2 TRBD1 TGTGCCAGCAGTGAAGACAGGGGACGTGGCTACACCTTC CASSEDRGRGYTF
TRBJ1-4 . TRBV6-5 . TGTGCCAGCAGTTACAACAAGTTGATTGAAAAACTGTTTTTT CASSYNKLIEKLFF
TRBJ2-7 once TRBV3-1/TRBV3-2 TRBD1 TGTGCCAGCAGCCAAGAGGTCAGGGGGCACGAGCAGTACTTC CASSQEVRGHEQYF
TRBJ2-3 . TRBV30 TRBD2 TGTGCCTGGAGTGTAGCGGGGTGGGCAGATACGCAGTATTTT CAWSVAGWADTQYF
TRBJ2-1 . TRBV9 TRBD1 TGTGCCAGCAGCGTAGTAGGGGGCGCCCACAATGAGCAGTTCTTC CASSVVGGAHNEQFF
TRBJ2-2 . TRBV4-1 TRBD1 TGCGCCAGCAGCCAAGATCCCCAGATACAGGGGATGGTCACCGGGGAGCTGTTTTTT CASSQDPQIQGMVTGELFF
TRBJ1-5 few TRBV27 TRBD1 TGTGCCAGCAGTTTTGGGACAGGCATCAATCAGCCCCAGCATTTT CASSFGTGINQPQHF
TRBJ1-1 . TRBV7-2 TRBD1 TGTGCCAGCAGCCTATTGCAGGGGGCTGAAGCTTTCTTT CASSLLQGAEAFF
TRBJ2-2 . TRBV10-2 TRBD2 TGCGCCAGCAGCGAAGTGGGGGGGACCGGGGAGCTGTTTTTT CASSEVGGTGELFF
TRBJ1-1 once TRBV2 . TGTGCCAGCAGCGGGGTTGTGGCCACTGAAGCTTTCTTT CASSGVVATEAFF
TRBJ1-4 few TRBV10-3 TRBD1 TGTGCCATCAGTGATGCCGGGACAGAGAATGAAAAACTGTTTTTT CAISDAGTENEKLFF
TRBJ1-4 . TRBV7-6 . TGTGCCAGCAGCAGACCGGGGGAAAAACTGTTTTTT CASSRPGEKLFF
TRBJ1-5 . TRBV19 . TGTGCCAGTAGTATAGGGTCGGGGGGCAGCCAGCCCCAGCATTTT CASSIGSGGSQPQHF
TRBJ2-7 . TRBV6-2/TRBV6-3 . TGTGCCAGCAGTTACGTGGCGGCCTACGAGCAGTACTTC CASSYVAAYEQYF
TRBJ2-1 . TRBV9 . TGTGCCAGCAGCGTAGTAGAGTATGAGCAGTTCTTC CASSVVEYEQFF
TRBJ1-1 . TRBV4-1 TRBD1 TGCGCCAGCAGCTCGACAGGGGGGAACACTGAAGCTTTCTTT CASSSTGGNTEAFF
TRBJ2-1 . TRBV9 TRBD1 TGTGCCAGCAGTCAGGGGGTTTCCTACAATGAGCAGTTCTTC CASSQGVSYNEQFF
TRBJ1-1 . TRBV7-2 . TGTGCCAGCAGCTTAGTGTTTAGCACTGAAGCTTTCTTT CASSLVFSTEAFF
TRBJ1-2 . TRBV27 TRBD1 TGTGCCAGCAGTATCGGGACAGGGGATGGCTACACCTTC CASSIGTGDGYTF
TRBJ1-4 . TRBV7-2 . TGTGCCAGCAGCTTAGAGGTGAAGAGGGCAACTAATGAAAAACTGTTTTTT CASSLEVKRATNEKLFF
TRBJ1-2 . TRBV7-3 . TGTGCCAGCAGCTTAAGCGGGGACCCTCTTGGTGGCTACACCTTC CASSLSGDPLGGYTF
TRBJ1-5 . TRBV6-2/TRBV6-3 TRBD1 TGTGCCAGCAGCCAAAACCAGGACAGGGCCCAGCATTTT CASSQNQDRAQHF
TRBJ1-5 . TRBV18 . TGTGCCAGCTCCCCCGGGAGCAATCAGCCCCAGCATTTT CASSPGSNQPQHF
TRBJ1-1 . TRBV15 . TGTGCCACCAGCAGTTTACGGGAGAACACTGAAGCTTTCTTT CATSSLRENTEAFF
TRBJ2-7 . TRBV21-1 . TGTGCCAGCACCTTGCTTCCGACAGGGGGCGGAGAGCAGTACTTC CASTLLPTGGGEQYF
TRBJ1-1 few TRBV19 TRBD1 TGTGCCAGTACCATACCGACGGACAGGGGTATCACTGAAGCTTTCTTT CASTIPTDRGITEAFF
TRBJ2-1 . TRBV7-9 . TGTGCCAGCAGCCTAGACAGCAATGAGCAGTTCTTC CASSLDSNEQFF